This TCR beta chain was documented in a study of blood T cell repertoires in COVID-19 (dated by TCRdb to between 2020 and 2021). As for the study more broadly: Samples from collaborators originated in the United States, Italy and Spain and spanned both the acute and convalescent phases of COVID-19. The dataset comprised deeply sampled blood TCRbeta repertoires from subjects exposed to, actively infected with, or recovered from COVID-19. Where available, HLA class I and class II types were taken from metadata supplied by the sample provider and were not determined by assay-based typing. The prospective study material was composed of cDNA or gDNA derived from T cells, B-cell-depleted T cells, or PBMCs. A freely available public database, intended as a resource for researchers studying the immune response to SARS-CoV-2, is where the repertoires were released. Samples were obtained from the ongoing ImmuneRACE study (first 160 participants) and from 950 to 1,500 subjects provided by 6 global collaborators. Nearly every sample came with metadata listing a de-identified subject ID, COVID-19 status, age in years and sex. General findings and caveats noted by the study authors: Clinical and demographic metadata were provided uncurated, with the amount varying by source and participant.

One collaborating source in Seattle enrolled patients while the patients were actively infected and followed the patients over time throughout the course of disease. Each collaborating institution followed its own protocols to collect whole blood in K2EDTA tubes. Collaborator samples were shipped for TCRbeta analysis as frozen whole blood, isolated PBMCs, or DNA extracted from either sample type. V is clipped by 3 bases and J by 1 base, and the sequence between their germline boundaries is 9 bases long. The germline V gene (reference sequence) supplies CDR1 SEHNR and CDR2 FQNEAQ. Inclusive of the bounding cysteine and phenylalanine, the CDR3 is 14 residues long. Left in the record is the CDR3 DNA by itself, 42 bases read in frame from the first base. TCRbeta CDR3 regions were amplified from genomic DNA using the immunoSEQ Assay, a bias-controlled multiplex PCR. Per the source publication's procedure: Nucleated cell counts per sample were estimated from amplification of reference gene primers within the assay. To quantify the absolute abundance of each unique TCRbeta CDR3 rearrangement, sequence reads were collapsed and filtered. For each sample, productive Simpson clonality was calculated as the square root of Simpson's diversity index over productive rearrangements. Held by TCRdb, this immuneACCESS table contains in-frame sequences only and omits some clones. Under half of the omission traces to an unresolved V gene where checked; the cause of the rest is unknown. The V and J calls and clone size are taken from that table; D and trimming were inferred from the DNA. This sample comprises about 38,000 clones, just under 75% of them detected only once. Of the sample, about 10% is held by the ten largest clones.

Concerning this clone: It lacks a known antigen. The input lacks base qualities; no much larger clone sits a single base away.

This TCR derives from a man aged 70-80 years with COVID-19, enrolled during active disease. Recombination joined TRBV7-9 with TRBJ1-1; possibly the D gene is TRBD1, per 5 matching bases. Specimen: peripheral blood. At the DNA level, the sequence is TGTGCCAGCAGCTTCGGAGGGACGAACACTGAAGCTTTCTTT. The translation is CASSFGGTNTEAFF.